Detailed here is one T cell receptor (beta chain). Its antigen is still unknown. Base qualities are missing; no much larger clone stands one base away. The library came from the immunoSEQ multiplex PCR assay. As for the original processing: A statistical classification framework was developed to diagnose cytomegalovirus status using the catalog of TCR beta chain sequences. The source is immuneACCESS, and TCRdb retained only in-frame sequences with V and J called. Part of the clones is not carried over; for the studies checked, unresolved V genes explain less than half of this, and the remainder is unexplained. V, J and clone size reflect that table, while D and trimming were determined from the DNA. For this sample the table gives 150,000 to 200,000 clones, of which around 89% were detected only once. The leading ten clones occupy about 3% of the sample. This specimen comes from a study of cytomegalovirus exposure and HLA in healthy donors (dated by TCRdb to 2015 to 2018). Regarding the research as a whole: According to a later analysis, the roughly 120 validation repertoires were produced on the same platform as the approximately 610 repertoires of the first cohort. To predict cytomegalovirus infection status, the study combined high-throughput TCR immunosequencing, statistical association of individual TCRs with disease status, and machine learning. Besides the first cohort of around 700 subjects, a separate validation cohort made up of over 95 different subjects was used. The study was designed to test whether signatures of past pathogen exposure could be identified by cataloging public T cell receptors. What the study reported, not specific to this receptor: Of the cluster scores, about 94% were above 0 in a later analysis, which found that TCRs clustered in the first cohort also tended to co-occur in the 90 to 150 validation repertoires. In the study, approximately 150 TCR beta chains were listed as associated with cytomegalovirus. In vitro tests confirmed that a few of the cytomegalovirus-associated TCR beta chains recognize cytomegalovirus antigens. The authors suggested that the approach could potentially be extended to other disease states and immunological phenotypes. Cytomegalovirus status was reported to be diagnosed by the classifier with high specificity and sensitivity in both the original and validation cohorts. All 120 or so repertoires were used to score co-occurrence in the validation cohort in a later analysis, because that analysis had no HLA typing for the cohort. While some public TCRs were present in many individuals, most TCR sequences turned up only very rarely across donors.

The donors were included in the validation cohort of over a hundred subjects, a group kept apart from the approximately 670-subject first cohort. Taken from the germline V gene, the CDR1 and CDR2 loops are SGHNT and YENEEA. V is trimmed back by 5 bases and J by 0 bases, and the junction contains 4 bases that no gene match accounts for. Reading from cysteine to phenylalanine, the CDR3 counts 15 amino acids. The only DNA kept is the CDR3, 45 bases in frame from the first base. The material sequenced was PBMCs. Recombination linked TRBV11-3 to TRBJ2-1, with 7 bases in between that match TRBD2. The receptor was derived from a man between 18 and 29 years old in good health and CMV-seronegative. The encoded CDR3 is CASSVAGYSYNEQFF. The sequenced DNA: TGTGCCAGCAGCGTAGCGGGTTACTCCTACAATGAGCAGTTCTTC.